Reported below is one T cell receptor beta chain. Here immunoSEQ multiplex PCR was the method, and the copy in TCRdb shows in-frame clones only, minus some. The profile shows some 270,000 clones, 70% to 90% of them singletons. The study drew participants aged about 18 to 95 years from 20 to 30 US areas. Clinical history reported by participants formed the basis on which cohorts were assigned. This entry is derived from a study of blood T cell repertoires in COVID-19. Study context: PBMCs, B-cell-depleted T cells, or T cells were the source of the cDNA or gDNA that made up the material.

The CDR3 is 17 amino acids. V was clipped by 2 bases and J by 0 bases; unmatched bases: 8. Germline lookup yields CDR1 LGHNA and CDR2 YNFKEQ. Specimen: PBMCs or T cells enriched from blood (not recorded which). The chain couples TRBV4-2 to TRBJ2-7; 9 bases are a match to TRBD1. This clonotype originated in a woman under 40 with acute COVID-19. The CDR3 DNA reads TGTGCCAGCAGCCAATTGGGACAGGGTACATCCTCCTACGAGCAGTACTTC. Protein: CASSQLGQGTSSYEQYF.